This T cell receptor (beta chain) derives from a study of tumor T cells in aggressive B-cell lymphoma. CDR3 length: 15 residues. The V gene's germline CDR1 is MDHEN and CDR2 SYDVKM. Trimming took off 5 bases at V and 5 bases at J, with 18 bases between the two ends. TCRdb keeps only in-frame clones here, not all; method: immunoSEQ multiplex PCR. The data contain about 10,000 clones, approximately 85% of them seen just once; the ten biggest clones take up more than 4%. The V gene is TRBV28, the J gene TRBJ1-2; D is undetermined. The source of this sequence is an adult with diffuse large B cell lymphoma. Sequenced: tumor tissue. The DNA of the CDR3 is TGTGCCAGCAGTAAACTGGGGAGGGTTCGGTATGGCTACACCTTC. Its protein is CASSKLGRVRYGYTF.